Below, 14 T cell receptor beta chains from the same sample are listed, as sequenced in a study of monozygotic twins with inflammatory bowel disease (dated by TCRdb to about 2019). Receptors were amplified or captured by 5' RACE. The listed sequencing device is Illumina HiSeq 2500. TCRdb reprocessed the reads and assigns one entry to each CDR3 protein sequence, leaving out DNA. For this sample, the table gives under 200,000 distinct CDR3 sequences. The top ten hold roughly 2.4% of the sample. The sequenced material came from blood. Every receptor here comes from a human donor with ulcerative colitis or Crohn's disease, or a healthy co-twin of an affected twin (not recorded which).

The chain employs TRBV6-5 and TRBJ1-2. Germline CDR1 is MNHEY and CDR2 is SVGAGI. This CDR3 spans 15 amino acids. The CDR3 is CASSYSTGTPYGYTF.

The chain combines TRBV19 with TRBJ2-5; TCRdb's assignment of TRBD1 cannot be checked, as there is no DNA. CDR1 and CDR2 from the germline V gene are LNHDA and SQIVND (reference sequence). There are 13 residues in the CDR3. The CDR3 is CASNSGGSETQYF.

The chain couples TRBV12-3 or TRBV12-4 to TRBJ2-4. The CDR3 runs 14 residues. This chain's CDR3 is CASSSGLAKNIQYF.

The chain combines TRBV12-3 or TRBV12-4 with TRBJ1-5. CDR3 size: 19 residues. The CDR3 here is CASSYSSFMLAGRNQPQHF.

The V call is TRBV7-8, the J call TRBJ1-2. This CDR3 is 16 amino acids long. Germline CDR1 and CDR2: SGHVS and FQNEAQ. CDR3 protein: CASSPIQGPILYGYTF.

The chain uses TRBV2 and TRBJ2-1. CDR1 is SNHLY, CDR2 FYNNEI, per germline. This CDR3 comprises 13 residues. The chain's CDR3 is CASTSDRNNEQFF.

The chain combines TRBV5-6 with TRBJ2-1; the D call of TRBD1 rests on TCRdb alone, since no DNA is present to check it. The germline gives CDR1 SGHDT, CDR2 YYEEEE. This CDR3 is 16 amino acids long. CDR3 residues: CASSEHGQGAYNEQFF.

The chain links TRBV20-1 to TRBJ1-5; TCRdb reports TRBD1, a call that lacks DNA to check it against. CDR3 length: 14 amino acids. Germline lookup yields CDR1 DFQATT and CDR2 SNEGSKA (reference sequence). CDR3 sequence reads: CSARDNRESQPQHF.

This sequence joins TRBV30 and TRBJ2-2; TCRdb outputs TRBD2, but without DNA this stays unchecked. The CDR3 is made up of 13 amino acids. Germline CDR1 GTSNPN, CDR2 SVGIG (reference sequence). CDR3 residues: CAWNSGNTGELFF.

J is TRBJ2-7 and V is TRBV5-1; TCRdb's D call, TRBD1, is unchecked because there is no DNA. Germline assignment: CDR1 SGHRS and CDR2 YFSETQ. The length of the CDR3 is 14 residues. The CDR3: CASRIDPGPPEQYF.

This sequence joins TRBV12-5 and TRBJ1-1; TCRdb selects TRBD1, and the lack of DNA leaves this call unchecked. The CDR3 is 13 residues long. Per the germline V gene, CDR1 is LGHNT and CDR2 is FRNRAP. CDR3 residues: CASGLPGGTEAFF.

This chain uses TRBV5-1 with TRBJ2-7; absent DNA, TCRdb's TRBD1 call cannot be checked. Germline-derived CDR1 and CDR2 are SGHRS and YFSETQ. The CDR3 is 14 residues long. CDR3 amino acids: CASSSGQASYEQYF. Full variable domain (rest looked up from reference TRBV5-1 and TRBJ2-7): KAGVTQTPRYLIKTRGQQVTLSCSPISGHRSVSWYQQTPGQGLQFLFEYFSETQRNKGNFPGRFSGRQFSNSRSEMNVSTLELGDSALYLCASSSGQASYEQYFGPGTRLTVT.

The V gene is TRBV18, the J gene TRBJ2-1; TCRdb reports TRBD1, a call that lacks DNA to check it against. The CDR3 is 19 amino acids. Germline CDR1 is KGHSH and CDR2 is LQKENI. The CDR3 loop is CASSPLSPGTPSSYNEQFF.

The chain has TRBV7-8 and TRBJ2-3; TCRdb picks TRBD2, but there is no DNA to check that call. Germline V gene data show CDR1 as SGHVS and CDR2 as FQNEAQ. CDR3 size: 15 residues. CDR3 protein: CASSLGREGTDTQYF.